This TCR beta chain was sequenced during a study of T cell repertoires in cytomegalovirus infection. As for the study in general: Well-studied HLA-B-restricted epitopes and recently identified HLA-C-restricted epitopes of CMV were both used in the study. Based on public TCR beta signatures, there were indications of CMV infection and of a matching HLA type.

Study outcomes and limitations: Ex vivo responses were dominated by HLA-C-restricted CMV-specific TCR beta clonotypes.

TCRdb passed the reads through MiXCR, listing each CDR3 protein once. The sample yields about 830,000 distinct CDR3 sequences, about 30% seen once. The V and J ends lost 1 base and 0 bases, in that order; junction bases with no gene match: 3. Germline V CDR1 and CDR2: SGHTA, FQGNSA. This CDR3 comprises 16 residues. A note on this clonotype: Its antigen is currently unknown.

The sequence derives from a human donor in good health (CMV status not recorded). Some clones in this sample may be carry-over from other donors' samples. The sample here was cultured CD8+ T cells from PBMCs, taken from culture after CMV antigen stimulation. The chain uses TRBV7-2 and TRBJ2-1; 7 bases map to TRBD1. The CDR3 coding sequence is TGTGCCAGCAGCTTAGTATGGGACAGCTCCTACAATGAGCAGTTCTTC. As protein: CASSLVWDSSYNEQFF.